The 14 T cell receptor beta chains below all came from one sample that was sequenced in a study of Graves' ophthalmopathy and Graves' hyperthyroidism. RNA transcripts were the template, and TCR beta CDR3 regions were amplified from them. RT-PCR in the first round used HTBI primers; a second-round multiplex PCR followed. MiXCR was run by TCRdb on the multiplex PCR reads, yielding one entry per CDR3 protein. Of under 350,000 distinct CDR3 sequences listed, 17% are singletons. The source material was peripheral blood. These receptors were collected from an adult man with Graves' ophthalmopathy.

This clonotype occurred many times. This rearrangement joins TRBV19 to TRBJ1-5; the D gene is possibly TRBD1 (6 bases). The V gene lost 2 bases and the J gene lost 6 bases, with 14 bases spanning the gap. This CDR3 is 15 amino acids long. Germline V lookup: CDR1 LNHDA, CDR2 SQIVND (reference sequence). CDR3 region: CASSITDSRGQPQHF. In nucleotides, the CDR3 is TGTGCCAGTAGTATAACGGACAGCAGGGGTCAGCCCCAGCATTTT.

The chain carries TRBV7-2 and TRBJ2-5, with D perhaps matching TRBD2 (6 bases). The CDR3 is 16 residues long. Trimming took 2 bases from V and 3 from J, leaving 16 bases between them. Germline CDR1 is SGHTA and CDR2 is FQGNSA. The CDR3 loop reads CASSLMWAGSKETQYF. DNA of the CDR3: TGTGCCAGCAGCTTAATGTGGGCGGGGTCTAAAGAGACCCAGTACTTC.

This clonotype was seen many times. CDR3 amino acids: CASSLFSDMNTEAFF. The CDR3 coding sequence is TGTGCCAGCAGTTTATTTTCAGATATGAACACTGAAGCTTTCTTT. This sequence joins TRBV27 and TRBJ1-1, with D hard to call. Germline V lookup: CDR1 MNHEY, CDR2 SMNVEV (reference sequence). CDR3 length: 15 residues. Deletions cut 1 base from V and 0 bases from J, with 9 bases between.

This clonotype was seen repeatedly, ten times or more. This rearrangement joins TRBV10-3 to TRBJ1-1; maybe TRBD1 (6 bases). Germline CDR1 ENHRY, CDR2 SYGVKD. The CDR3 contains 11 residues. V lost 6 bases and J 7 bases, leaving 9 bases between the germline ends. CDR3 sequence reads: CAISTGNEAFF. CDR3 nucleotides: TGTGCCATCAGCACAGGGAATGAAGCTTTCTTT.

About this clonotype itself: A much more abundant neighbour one base away suggests this may be a read error. The chain carries TRBV7-2 and TRBJ2-5; 8 positions match TRBD1. This CDR3 is 15 amino acids long. Germline values: CDR1 SGHTA, CDR2 FQGNSA. The CDR3 protein is CASSRWTGHQETRYF. The CDR3 coding sequence is TGTGCCAGCAGCAGGTGGACAGGGCACCAAGAGACCCGGTACTTC.

This chain uses TRBV28 with TRBJ2-7; tentatively, D is TRBD1 (6 bases). CDR1 is MDHEN and CDR2 is SYDVKM in the germline V gene. The CDR3 is 15 residues long. The germline V and J ends were trimmed by 1 base and 3 bases, with 13 bases remaining between them. The CDR3 nucleotides read TGTGCCAGCAGTTTATTTCCCCGGACAGACTACGAGCAGTACTTC. As protein: CASSLFPRTDYEQYF.

This clonotype was counted once. This may come from a read error, since a much larger clone is one base off. The V and J genes are TRBV20-1 and TRBJ2-7, with D perhaps TRBD2 (5 bases). This CDR3 is built from 11 residues. CDR1 and CDR2 (germline): DFQATT, SNEGSKA (reference sequence). The CDR3 nucleotides read TGCAGTACTAGGGCAAGTTACGAGCAGTACTTC. As protein: CSTRASYEQYF.

This chain connects TRBV11-2 to TRBJ2-5; TRBD1 aligns across 9 bases. The germline V gene has CDR1 SGHAT and CDR2 FQNNGV. The CDR3 length is 17 residues. J was trimmed by 4 bases and V by 6 bases; bases with no gene match: 15. CDR3 nucleotide sequence: TGTGCCAGCAGGTCCGGGACAGGGAGCTTTTTAGGAGAGACCCAGTACTTC. Its translation is CASRSGTGSFLGETQYF.

This clonotype came up a few times. The V call is TRBV5-6, the J call TRBJ1-5; 7 bases line up with TRBD1. The CDR3 is made up of 16 amino acids. The V segment lost 5 bases and the J segment 2 bases; nucleotides outside the gene matches: 10. Looked up from germline, CDR1 is SGHDT and CDR2 is YYEEEE. The CDR3 loop is CASSFRQGRGNQPQHF. The CDR3 DNA follows: TGTGCCAGCAGTTTTCGACAGGGAAGGGGCAATCAGCCCCAGCATTTT.

This clonotype was counted many times. This chain links TRBV6-5 with TRBJ1-5; D ambiguous. Germline V gene lookup returns CDR1 MNHEY and CDR2 SVGAGI. Deletions cut 0 bases from V and 1 base from J, with 7 bases between. The CDR3 is made up of 15 amino acids. The CDR3 nucleotides read TGTGCCAGCAGTTACTCGGAACAGAGCAATCAGCCCCAGCATTTT. Translated: CASSYSEQSNQPQHF.

This clonotype has at least ten counts. The chain joins TRBV6-5 to TRBJ2-7; D not resolved. CDR3 size: 12 residues. The germline V gene has CDR1 MNHEY and CDR2 SVGAGI. V was trimmed by 6 bases and J by 0 bases, leaving 6 bases between them. CDR3 nucleotide sequence: TGTGCCAGCAGCCAGATCTCCTACGAGCAGTACTTC. Its protein is CASSQISYEQYF.

This clonotype was counted only a few times. A much larger clone lies a single base off, so this may be a read error. Here the CDR3 omits its conserved ending phenylalanine or tryptophan, so a read error is the likely source. The V call is TRBV19, the J call TRBJ2-7; 9 positions match TRBD1. This CDR3 spans 17 amino acids. Trimming took 1 base from V and 0 from J; bases not matched to a gene: 7. Germline V gene lookup returns CDR1 LNHDA and CDR2 SQIVND (reference sequence). CDR3 residues: CASSIVPTGGISYEQYS. DNA for the CDR3: TGTGCCAGTAGTATAGTCCCGACAGGGGGTATCTCCTACGAGCAGTACTCC.

This clonotype was found a few times. The chain carries TRBV27 and TRBJ1-1; D remains unclear. CDR1 is MNHEY, CDR2 SMNVEV, per germline (reference sequence). The CDR3 is made up of 8 amino acids. V lost 9 bases to trimming and J lost 6 bases, with 2 bases between them. The CDR3 protein is CASPEAFF. DNA for the CDR3: TGTGCCAGTCCTGAAGCTTTCTTT.

This clonotype has a count of ten or more. The chain has TRBV20-1 and TRBJ2-7; 13 nucleotides agree with TRBD2. The CDR3 has 16 residues. Looked up from germline, CDR1 is DFQATT and CDR2 is SNEGSKA (reference sequence). J was trimmed by 0 bases and V by 6 bases; bases with no gene match: 8. CDR3 DNA: TGCAGTGCACGGACTAGCGGGGGCCCTAACTCCTACGAGCAGTACTTC. Translating gives CSARTSGGPNSYEQYF.